The clone carrying this T cell receptor (beta chain) was picked up many times. Looked up from germline, CDR1 is SQVTM and CDR2 is ANQGSEA. The germline V and J ends were trimmed by 4 bases and 6 bases, with 15 bases remaining between them. The CDR3 is 14 amino acids. This record comes from a study of blood T cell repertoires in COVID-19. Study-wide background: Samples of COVID-19 (acute and convalescent) were obtained from the United States, Italy and Spain. Nucleic acid was either cDNA or gDNA, and it came from T cells, B-cell-depleted T cells, or PBMCs.

How the authors handled the data: Amplified reference gene primers provided the basis for estimating nucleated cell counts. Sequencing used immunoSEQ multiplex PCR; TCRdb keeps in-frame clones, though not all of them. The V and J calls and clone size were taken over from that table, and D and trimming were inferred from the DNA. Of just over 90,000 clones in the sample, less than 85% were seen once. The specimen was peripheral blood. The rearrangement joins TRBV29-1 to TRBJ1-4; D might be TRBD1 (6 bases). The source is a man aged 65 to 85 with acute or convalescent COVID-19. Here the CDR3 reads CSVGRLAGDEKLFF. CDR3 in DNA: TGCAGCGTTGGAAGGTTGGCAGGGGATGAAAAACTGTTTTTT.